These 17 T cell receptor beta chains share one sample of origin, sequenced in a study of T cell repertoires in cytomegalovirus infection. No antigen has been assigned to these receptors. MiXCR, run by TCRdb on the reads, gives a single entry per CDR3 protein. The sample lists a few hundred thousand distinct CDR3 sequences; just under 25% were seen once. The specimen was cultured PBMCs, collected from culture after CMV antigen stimulation. The receptors were gathered from a human donor in good health (CMV status not recorded). Some clones in this sample may be carry-over from other donors' samples.

This chain connects TRBV28 to TRBJ2-2; 10 bases are a match to TRBD2. V lost 8 bases, J lost 3 bases, and 6 bases stayed unmatched. CDR1 and CDR2 (germline): MDHEN, SYDVKM. This CDR3 contains 15 residues. CDR3 sequence reads: CASGLAGEHTGELFF. The CDR3 DNA reads TGTGCCAGCGGTCTAGCGGGAGAGCACACCGGGGAGCTGTTTTTT. Together with reference TRBV28 and TRBJ2-2, the CDR3 gives the full variable domain: DVKVTQSSRYLVKRTGEKVFLECVQDMDHENMFWYRQDPGLGLRLIYFSYDVKMKEKGDIPEGYSVSREKKERFSLILESASTNQTSMYLCASGLAGEHTGELFFGEGSRLTVL.

This clonotype turned up a few times. This chain connects TRBV12-3 or TRBV12-4 to TRBJ2-3; D not resolved. The V gene lost 8 bases and the J gene lost 3 bases, with 9 bases spanning the gap. This CDR3 contains 12 residues. The CDR3 spells CASAPPTDTQYF. CDR3 bases: TGTGCCAGCGCCCCTCCTACAGATACGCAGTATTTT.

There are a few counts of this clonotype. V gene TRBV7-8 combines with J gene TRBJ2-4; TRBD1 agrees at 7 bases. The germline CDR1 and CDR2 sequences are SGHVS and FQNEAQ. The CDR3 spans 18 residues. After removal of 0 bases from V and 2 bases from J, the junction contained 10 bases not matched to a gene. This CDR3 is CASSLALQGGWTKNIQYF. The CDR3 nucleotides are TGTGCCAGCAGCTTAGCGCTTCAAGGGGGCTGGACCAAAAACATTCAGTACTTC.

There are a few counts of this clonotype. The genes are TRBV7-2 and TRBJ2-3; D possibly corresponds to TRBD2 (5 bases). There are 14 residues in the CDR3. Germline V gives CDR1 SGHTA, CDR2 FQGNSA. The V end was cut by 5 bases, the J end by 5 bases, with 14 bases between. This CDR3 is CASSLGQAVDTQYF. The CDR3 nucleotides are TGTGCCAGCAGCCTGGGCCAAGCGGTAGATACGCAGTATTTT.

This clonotype was recorded at least ten times. The chain has TRBV7-8 and TRBJ2-7, with D perhaps matching TRBD1 (5 bases). The germline V gene encodes CDR1 SGHVS and CDR2 FQNEAQ. Trimming left V 3 bases short and J 6 bases short, with 12 bases between. This CDR3 contains 13 residues. The CDR3 coding sequence is TGTGCCAGCAGCTTTGAAGGGGCCAGCGAGCAGTACGTC. It specifies CASSFEGASEQYV.

This clonotype was counted a few times. The rearrangement joins TRBV7-4 to TRBJ2-1, with 7 bases identical to TRBD1. The CDR3 consists of 13 residues. V trimming: 5 bases; J trimming: 9 bases; junction bases outside the gene matches: 7. Looked up from germline, CDR1 is SGHVT and CDR2 is SQSDAQ. As DNA, the CDR3 is TGTGCCAGCAGCACAACAGGGGTGGGTGAGCAGTTCTTC. Translating gives CASSTTGVGEQFF.

This clonotype appeared many times. The V gene is TRBV7-2, the J gene TRBJ2-3; D is unresolved. This CDR3 comprises 14 residues. V was trimmed by 1 base and J by 4 bases, leaving 9 bases between them. Germline V gene sequence: CDR1 SGHTA, CDR2 FQGNSA. CDR3 DNA: TGTGCCAGCAGCTTAGGGAATCGGGCAGATACGCAGTATTTT. This sequence encodes CASSLGNRADTQYF.

The genes are TRBV5-6 and TRBJ2-1; 11 nucleotides align to TRBD2. V lost 4 bases to trimming and J lost 5 bases; unmatched junction nucleotides: 8. The V gene's germline CDR1 is SGHDT and CDR2 YYEEEE. The CDR3 is 16 residues long. In nucleotides, the CDR3 is TGTGCCAGCAGCCGACTACTAGCGGGAGCCGACAATGAGCAGTTCTTC. This translates into CASSRLLAGADNEQFF.

This clonotype was seen at least ten times. The V gene is TRBV7-9, the J gene TRBJ2-2; no clear D gene. Germline V gene lookup returns CDR1 SEHNR and CDR2 FQNEAQ (reference sequence). The CDR3 spans 14 residues. Between the trimmed V and J ends, which lost 5 bases and 4 bases, there was a span of 11 bases. CDR3: CASSPISSTGELFF. The CDR3, as DNA: TGTGCCAGCAGCCCGATAAGTAGCACCGGGGAGCTGTTTTTT.

The rearrangement uses TRBV27 and TRBJ1-2; D ambiguous. The CDR3 totals 13 residues. Germline values: CDR1 MNHEY, CDR2 SMNVEV (reference sequence). Trimming took 5 bases from V and 4 from J, leaving 11 bases between them. The CDR3 spells CASSETLGYGYTF. CDR3 DNA: TGTGCCAGCAGTGAAACCCTTGGCTATGGCTACACCTTC.

Many counts were recorded for this clonotype. V usage is TRBV7-8 and J usage is TRBJ2-3; the match to TRBD2 covers 9 bases. J lost 3 bases, V lost 5 bases, and 6 bases had no gene match. Germline V gives CDR1 SGHVS, CDR2 FQNEAQ. This CDR3 spans 15 amino acids. DNA for the CDR3: TGTGCCAGCAGCCTAGAGACTAGCGGAACAGATACGCAGTATTTT. Its translation: CASSLETSGTDTQYF.

This rearrangement joins TRBV5-4 to TRBJ2-7; 7 nucleotides align to TRBD2. This CDR3 is 14 amino acids long. J was trimmed by 3 bases and V by 2 bases; bases with no gene match: 5. CDR1 and CDR2 from the germline V gene are SGHNT and YYREEE (reference sequence). The CDR3 protein is CASSFSGGSYEQYF. CDR3 DNA sequence: TGTGCCAGCAGCTTTTCGGGCGGGAGCTACGAGCAGTACTTC. Looking up the rest from reference TRBV5-4 and TRBJ2-7 gives the full variable domain: ETGVTQSPTHLIKTRGQQVTLRCSSQSGHNTVSWYQQALGQGPQFIFQYYREEENGRGNFPPRFSGLQFPNYSSELNVNALELDDSALYLCASSFSGGSYEQYFGPGTRLTVT.

The genes are TRBV11-2 and TRBJ1-1; D not certain. From germline, CDR1 is SGHAT and CDR2 FQNNGV. The V and J ends lost 5 bases and 6 bases respectively, with 7 bases between them. This CDR3 is 11 amino acids long. CDR3 DNA: TGTGCCAGCAGCACGATCGCTGAAGCTTTCTTT. Protein product: CASSTIAEAFF.

The chain recombines TRBV11-3 with TRBJ2-1; D might be TRBD1 or TRBD2, each matching 6 bases. This CDR3 has 15 amino acids. CDR1 is SGHNT and CDR2 is YENEEA in the germline V gene. Trimming stripped 5 bases from V and 5 bases from J, with 16 bases between. The CDR3 region is CASSPWRGVNNEQFF. CDR3 DNA sequence: TGTGCCAGCAGCCCGTGGAGGGGGGTCAACAATGAGCAGTTCTTC.

J is TRBJ2-7 and V is TRBV4-3; possible D gene TRBD2, 5 bases. Germline V lookup: CDR1 LGHNA, CDR2 YSLEER. The CDR3 runs to 15 residues. The ends were cut back, 2 bases at V and 0 bases at J, with 11 bases in the middle. The CDR3 is CASSQLARSSYEQYF. DNA for the CDR3: TGCGCCAGCAGCCAACTAGCACGGAGCTCCTACGAGCAGTACTTC.

The gene calls are TRBV7-2 and TRBJ2-1, with 14 bases fitting TRBD2. The CDR3 is 17 residues long. From germline, CDR1 is SGHTA and CDR2 FQGNSA. Trimming at V came to 7 bases and at J to 8 bases, leaving 13 bases not matched to a gene. The CDR3 DNA is TGTGCCAGCACCATCACCCCGGGACTAGCGGGAGAGGATGAGCAGTTCTTC. Translating gives CASTITPGLAGEDEQFF.

The chain carries TRBV27 and TRBJ2-1, with no clear D. With 5 bases removed from V and 0 bases from J, the gap between germline ends came to 8 bases. Germline V gene lookup returns CDR1 MNHEY and CDR2 SMNVEV (reference sequence). This CDR3 is built from 14 residues. CDR3: CASSKLSSYNEQFF. The DNA for the CDR3 is TGTGCCAGCAGTAAACTAAGCTCCTACAATGAGCAGTTCTTC.